This TCR beta chain was observed in a study of CD8 T cells in Susac syndrome. A quantity of about 0.45 to 1 ug RNA underwent reverse transcription using random hexamers. TCRdb reanalysed the immunoSEQ multiplex PCR reads using MiXCR and keeps one entry per CDR3 protein. The sample holds tens of thousands of distinct CDR3 sequences, 90% to 95% seen once. TCR beta sequencing was performed on blood CD8+ and CD4+ T cells. In the multiple sclerosis control group, patients were treatment-naive and had stable or active relapsing-remitting disease. The sequenced sample consisted of CD8+ T cells from PBMCs. The receptor comes from a human donor with multiple sclerosis.

The CDR3 sequence is CASSSGLAGYTDTQYF. CDR3 in DNA: TGTGCCAGCAGTTCGGGACTAGCGGGTTACACAGATACGCAGTATTTT. The J gene is TRBJ2-3, the V gene TRBV27; 12 nucleotides agree with TRBD2. CDR3 length equals 16 residues. V dropped 4 bases and J dropped 2; count of bases not matched to a gene: 4. In germline, CDR1 is MNHEY, CDR2 SMNVEV (reference sequence).